Below, 21 T cell receptor beta chains from the same sample are listed, as sequenced in a study of identical twins. TCRdb reprocessed the 5' RACE reads via MiXCR and lists one record per CDR3 protein. Of about 190,000 distinct CDR3 sequences in the sample, roughly 15% were seen once. In addition, the sample was reused for a study of T cells expressing NK-cell markers.

The material sequenced was CD8+ T cells sorted from blood. These receptor sequences come from a woman between 18 and 30 years old in good health.

This chain uses TRBV20-1 with TRBJ1-1; D call uncertain. Trimming took off 0 bases at V and 3 bases at J, with 2 bases between the two ends. CDR3 length equals 11 residues. Germline V gene lookup returns CDR1 DFQATT and CDR2 SNEGSKA (reference sequence). Written as DNA, the CDR3 is TGCAGTGCTAGAGATTACACTGAAGCTTTCTTT. Translation gives CSARDYTEAFF.

CDR3 sequence: CASSARGGTSGNNEQFF. CDR3 coding DNA: TGTGCCAGCAGCGCAAGGGGCGGGACTAGCGGCAACAATGAGCAGTTCTTC. This chain links TRBV9 with TRBJ2-1; 11 positions agree with TRBD2. The CDR3 is 17 amino acids. The trim removed 3 bases at V and 5 bases at J, leaving 10 bases unmatched. Per germline, CDR1 SGDLS and CDR2 YYNGEE.

This rearrangement joins TRBV20-1 to TRBJ2-3; 11 nucleotides line up with TRBD2. Per germline, CDR1 DFQATT and CDR2 SNEGSKA (reference sequence). The CDR3 is 16 amino acids. The V gene end was trimmed by 6 bases and the J gene end by 5 bases; junction bases not matched to a gene: 13. CDR3 sequence reads: CSAPIDSGRAIDTQYF. CDR3 sequence (DNA): TGCAGTGCGCCTATAGATAGCGGGAGGGCCATAGATACGCAGTATTTT.

The rearrangement uses TRBV4-3 and TRBJ2-7, with TRBD2 matching 10 bases. The CDR3 is made up of 16 amino acids. With 0 bases clipped from V and 2 bases from J, the junction kept 4 bases outside the gene matches. Germline CDR1 and CDR2: LGHNA and YSLEER. CDR3 nucleotide sequence: TGCGCCAGCAGCCAAGAACCTAGCGGGGGTACCTACGAGCAGTACTTC. Encoded protein: CASSQEPSGGTYEQYF.

CDR3: CSASSKVDRNTGELFF. CDR3 nucleotide sequence: TGCAGTGCTAGTTCGAAGGTGGACCGAAACACCGGGGAGCTGTTTTTT. V usage is TRBV20-1 and J usage is TRBJ2-2; no clear D gene. Trimming removed 3 bases from V and 2 bases from J, with 16 bases in between. Looked up from germline, CDR1 is DFQATT and CDR2 is SNEGSKA (reference sequence). The CDR3 extends over 16 amino acids.

V and J are TRBV15 and TRBJ2-2; no firm D call. In germline, CDR1 is LNHNV, CDR2 YYDKDF (reference sequence). V dropped 8 bases and J dropped 2 bases, with 3 bases sitting between them. This CDR3 has 11 residues. Here the CDR3 reads CATANTGELFF. The CDR3 coding sequence is TGTGCCACCGCAAACACCGGGGAGCTGTTTTTT.

The sample holds a few counts of this clonotype. V is TRBV29-1 and J is TRBJ2-7; the D gene is possibly TRBD1 (6 bases). Trimming cost V 7 bases and J 4 bases, with 17 bases left between them. This CDR3 comprises 13 residues. The germline V gene has CDR1 SQVTM and CDR2 ANQGSEA. The DNA of the CDR3 is TGCAGCGCACTTCAGGGGCCCTATTACGAGCAGTACTTC. This gives the protein CSALQGPYYEQYF.

As for this clonotype: Germline is not matched at one junction end, which may reflect a read error. The DNA of the CDR3 is TGTGCTAGCAGCCCGACATCCACAGATACACAGTATTTT. Translation gives CASSPTSTDTQYF. The genes are TRBV7-7 and TRBJ2-3; no clear D. Germline V gives CDR1 SSHAT, CDR2 FNYEAQ (reference sequence). This CDR3 has 13 amino acids.

There are a few counts of this clonotype. The chain links TRBV10-3 to TRBJ1-1, with D uncertain. Trimming left V 4 bases short and J 4 bases short, with 7 bases between. The germline gives CDR1 ENHRY, CDR2 SYGVKD. The CDR3 is 12 amino acids. The DNA of the CDR3 is TGTGCCATCAGTGTATCAGGCACTGAAGCTTTCTTT. Its translation: CAISVSGTEAFF.

This clonotype was observed a handful of times. J is TRBJ2-5 and V is TRBV12-3 or TRBV12-4, with D perhaps matching TRBD2 (5 bases). The CDR3 consists of 12 residues. V was cut by 4 bases and J by 12 bases, with 15 bases left in between. The chain's CDR3 is CASSSPTSGEYF. CDR3 nucleotide sequence: TGTGCCAGCAGTTCCCCTACGTCCGGGGAGTACTTC.

The J gene is TRBJ2-2, the V gene TRBV7-8; a possible D gene is TRBD2 (5 bases). Germline V gene lookup returns CDR1 SGHVS and CDR2 FQNEAQ. The V end was cut by 4 bases, the J end by 5 bases, with 11 bases between. The CDR3 extends over 14 amino acids. The CDR3 reads CASSSITSTGELFF. In DNA, the CDR3 is TGTGCCAGCAGCTCAATAACTAGTACCGGGGAGCTGTTTTTT.

The J gene is TRBJ1-2, the V gene TRBV19, with a weak D call TRBD1 (5 bases). Trimming removed 5 bases from V and 0 bases from J, with 13 bases in between. Germline CDR1 reads LNHDA; CDR2 reads SQIVND (reference sequence). This CDR3 comprises 15 residues. This chain's CDR3 is CASSPKGESNYGYTF. CDR3 nucleotides: TGTGCCAGTAGTCCGAAAGGGGAATCTAACTATGGCTACACCTTC.

This clonotype appeared a few times. The rearrangement joins TRBV20-1 to TRBJ1-1, with 7 bases matching TRBD1. V lost 2 bases and J lost 8; bases outside the gene matches: 2. Germline V gene lookup returns CDR1 DFQATT and CDR2 SNEGSKA (reference sequence). The CDR3 is made up of 11 amino acids. CDR3 sequence: CSARRDREAFF. The CDR3 bases are TGCAGTGCTAGAAGGGACAGAGAAGCTTTCTTT.

V gene TRBV10-1 combines with J gene TRBJ1-1; D is uncertain. Germline V gene lookup returns CDR1 WNHNN and CDR2 SYGVQD (reference sequence). The V gene lost 2 bases and the J gene lost 3 bases, with 16 bases spanning the gap. The CDR3 consists of 16 residues. The CDR3 sequence is CASSEGVGSRYTEAFF. The CDR3 DNA reads TGCGCCAGCAGTGAGGGCGTCGGGAGTAGGTACACTGAAGCTTTCTTT.

This clonotype came up a few times. This sequence joins TRBV3-1 and TRBJ2-7; D might be TRBD2 (6 bases). V dropped 4 bases and J dropped 2 bases, with 9 bases sitting between them. CDR1 and CDR2 from the germline V gene are LGHDT and YNNKEL (reference sequence). This CDR3 contains 13 residues. The CDR3 sequence: CASSPGGTYEQYF. The DNA for the CDR3 is TGTGCCAGCAGCCCTGGGGGGACCTACGAGCAGTACTTC.

In this sample, this clonotype turned up a few times. The genes are TRBV5-1 and TRBJ2-1, with 12 bases lining up with TRBD2. V shed 2 bases and J 8 bases; nucleotides not matched to a gene: 8. The germline V gene has CDR1 SGHRS and CDR2 YFSETQ. The length of the CDR3 is 16 residues. The CDR3 sequence is CASSFDASGRVDEQFF. In nucleotides, the CDR3 is TGCGCCAGCAGCTTTGACGCTAGCGGGAGGGTGGATGAGCAGTTCTTC.

CDR3 sequence reads: CSARDKGAFYEQYF. CDR3 DNA sequence: TGCAGTGCTAGAGATAAAGGGGCATTTTACGAGCAGTACTTC. The rearrangement links TRBV20-1 to TRBJ2-7, with a tentative D call TRBD1 (5 bases). Germline loops: CDR1 DFQATT, CDR2 SNEGSKA (reference sequence). This CDR3 is 14 amino acids long. The V and J ends lost 0 bases and 4 bases respectively, with 13 bases between them.

J is TRBJ2-1 and V is TRBV9, with D tentatively TRBD2 (6 bases). The germline V gene encodes CDR1 SGDLS and CDR2 YYNGEE. The length of the CDR3 is 13 residues. V lost 0 bases and J lost 7, with 8 bases in between. The CDR3 sequence: CASSVGLVNEQFF. The DNA of the CDR3 is TGTGCCAGCAGCGTAGGACTAGTTAATGAGCAGTTCTTC.

The chain couples TRBV11-2 to TRBJ2-1, with 7 bases identical to TRBD2. The CDR3 length is 15 residues. The germline CDR1 and CDR2 sequences are SGHAT and FQNNGV. The V segment lost 3 bases and the J segment 5 bases; nucleotides outside the gene matches: 7. CDR3 region: CASSFTSAPNNEQFF. The CDR3 nucleotides are TGTGCCAGCAGCTTTACTAGCGCCCCCAACAATGAGCAGTTCTTC.

In its sample, this clonotype ranks as medium-sized (0.01 to 0.1%). The rearrangement uses TRBV4-3 and TRBJ2-3; D is uncertain. Germline V gives CDR1 LGHNA, CDR2 YSLEER. The length of the CDR3 is 13 residues. Trimming cost V 4 bases and J 5 bases, with 10 bases left between them. The CDR3 DNA sequence: TGCGCCAGCAGCCCCGGCGGCGGAGATACGCAGTATTTT. Protein product: CASSPGGGDTQYF.

This clonotype has only a few counts. For the CDR3, the DNA is TGTGCCAGCAGTACCCCGACAGGGACTGGGGCCAACGTCCTGACTTTC. Amino acid sequence: CASSTPTGTGANVLTF. The chain joins TRBV27 to TRBJ2-6; TRBD1 agrees at 7 bases. Germline V CDR1 and CDR2: MNHEY, SMNVEV (reference sequence). The V gene end was trimmed by 5 bases and the J gene end by 2 bases; junction bases not matched to a gene: 6. This CDR3 spans 16 amino acids.